Below are 24 T cell receptor beta chains sequenced from a single sample in a study of cytomegalovirus exposure and HLA in healthy donors. PCR primers comprised 60 Vbeta and 13 Jbeta primers. Libraries were prepared by immunoSEQ multiplex PCR; TCRdb keeps only in-frame clonotypes and omits some of them. The sample contains around 250,000 clones, 80% to 95% of which appear only once. The sample taken for sequencing was PBMCs. Every receptor here comes from a girl aged 2-9 years in good health and CMV-seronegative.

This sequence joins TRBV5-1 and TRBJ2-1, with 12 bases that match TRBD2. J was trimmed by 9 bases and V by 2 bases; bases with no gene match: 6. Germline V gene sequence: CDR1 SGHRS, CDR2 YFSETQ. The CDR3 spans 15 residues. CDR3 sequence reads: CASSFLAGGPSEQFF. CDR3 coding DNA: TGCGCCAGCAGCTTTCTAGCGGGGGGGCCTAGTGAGCAGTTCTTC. Full variable domain (rest looked up from reference TRBV5-1 and TRBJ2-1): KAGVTQTPRYLIKTRGQQVTLSCSPISGHRSVSWYQQTPGQGLQFLFEYFSETQRNKGNFPGRFSGRQFSNSRSEMNVSTLELGDSALYLCASSFLAGGPSEQFFGPGTRLTVL.

This rearrangement joins TRBV5-8 to TRBJ1-3, with TRBD1 matching over 7 bases. The CDR3 runs to 15 residues. Losses at the gene ends were 5 bases for V and 0 bases for J; bases not matched to a gene: 5. The germline V gene encodes CDR1 SGHTS and CDR2 YDEGEE. The CDR3 sequence is CASSYGTDSGNTIYF. In DNA form, the CDR3 reads TGTGCCAGCAGTTATGGGACAGACTCTGGAAACACCATATATTTT.

This chain joins TRBV2 and TRBJ1-3; 8 bases agree with TRBD1. After removal of 10 bases from V and 4 bases from J, the junction contained 6 bases not matched to a gene. The CDR3 consists of 13 residues. Germline CDR1 SNHLY, CDR2 FYNNEI. The CDR3 nucleotides are TGTGCCACAAAGGACAGGGAAGGAAACACCATATATTTT. It specifies CATKDREGNTIYF.

CDR3 bases: TGTGCCAGCAGTGTTTTTGCCGTGAGGGCCTCATACAATGAGCAGTTCTTC. This gives the protein CASSVFAVRASYNEQFF. The V gene is TRBV2, the J gene TRBJ2-1; TRBD2 might be the D (5 bases). CDR1 is SNHLY, CDR2 FYNNEI, per germline. Trimming removed 4 bases at V and 4 bases at J, with 20 bases between. The CDR3 has 17 amino acids.

The genes are TRBV2 and TRBJ2-1, with 11 positions matching TRBD2. Germline lookup yields CDR1 SNHLY and CDR2 FYNNEI. This CDR3 spans 12 amino acids. V was pared by 6 bases and J by 10 bases, with 2 bases of the junction left unmatched. The CDR3 sequence: CASSLAGGEQFF. The CDR3 nucleotides are TGTGCCAGCAGCCTAGCGGGGGGAGAGCAGTTCTTC. Looking up the rest from reference TRBV2 and TRBJ2-1 gives the full variable domain: EPEVTQTPSHQVTQMGQEVILRCVPISNHLYFYWYRQILGQKVEFLVSFYNNEISEKSEIFDDQFSVERPDGSNFTLKIRSTKLEDSAMYFCASSLAGGEQFFGPGTRLTVL.

This clone is a singleton in its sample. This sequence joins TRBV1 and TRBJ1-5. TRBV1 is shown as a pseudogene. The CDR3 loop spans 13 amino acids. The CDR3 here is CTSSLLNNQPQHF. Written as DNA, the CDR3 is TGCACCAGCAGTCTCTTAAATAATCAGCCCCAGCATTTT.

The genes are TRBV11-2 and TRBJ2-7; no definite D call. Germline V CDR1 and CDR2: SGHAT, FQNNGV. Trimming left V 0 bases short and J 3 bases short, with 15 bases between. This CDR3 is 16 amino acids long. The CDR3 coding sequence is TGTGCCAGCAGCTTAGATTTCACTAAAAACCACTACGAGCAGTACTTC. It specifies CASSLDFTKNHYEQYF. Filled out from reference TRBV11-2 and TRBJ2-7, the complete variable domain reads EAGVAQSPRYKIIEKRQSVAFWCNPISGHATLYWYQQILGQGPKLLIQFQNNGVVDDSQLPKDRFSAERLKGVDSTLKIQPAKLEDSAVYLCASSLDFTKNHYEQYFGPGTRLTVT.

The rearrangement links TRBV5-8 to TRBJ2-3; no definite D call. V was clipped by 4 bases and J by 6 bases, with 18 bases between them. CDR3 length equals 15 residues. Per the germline V gene, CDR1 is SGHTS and CDR2 is YDEGEE. The CDR3 DNA follows: TGTGCCAGCAGCGGGTTGGGCCGCGAGTCGGATACGCAGTATTTT. Translated: CASSGLGRESDTQYF.

Regarding this clone: At one end the junction does not follow the germline gene, possibly because of a read error. J is TRBJ2-1 and V is TRBV27; the match to TRBD2 covers 7 bases. This CDR3 contains 13 residues. The germline V gene encodes CDR1 MNHEY and CDR2 SMNVEV (reference sequence). The CDR3 nucleotides are TGTACCAGGAGGCCTAGCGGAGACAATGAGCAGTTCTTC. Amino acids: CTRRPSGDNEQFF.

This clone has just one count. The chain uses TRBV6-1 and TRBJ1-5; D may be TRBD1 (5 bases). CDR1 is MNHNS, CDR2 SASEGT, per germline. This CDR3 spans 14 amino acids. Trimming removed 5 bases from V and 0 bases from J, with 8 bases in between. The CDR3 loop reads CASSPQGSNQPQHF. DNA for the CDR3: TGTGCCAGCAGTCCGCAGGGTAGCAATCAGCCCCAGCATTTT.

With regard to this clone: The same CDR3 also results from other DNA sequences found in this sample. The V gene is TRBV7-2, the J gene TRBJ2-3; tentatively, D is TRBD2 (5 bases). The V gene's germline CDR1 is SGHTA and CDR2 FQGNSA. The CDR3 contains 18 residues. Between the trimmed V and J ends, which lost 0 bases and 3 bases, there was a span of 19 bases. In nucleotides, the CDR3 is TGTGCCAGCAGCTTAGCCCTAGGAGGTGGCCCTCTGACAGATACGCAGTATTTT. This sequence encodes CASSLALGGGPLTDTQYF.

This chain links TRBV5-1 with TRBJ2-4; D is ambiguous. Germline values: CDR1 SGHRS, CDR2 YFSETQ. The length of the CDR3 is 15 residues. V was trimmed by 5 bases and J by 0 bases, leaving 12 bases between them. CDR3 amino acids: CASRQEILAKNIQYF. Here the CDR3 DNA reads TGCGCCAGCAGGCAGGAAATTCTAGCCAAAAACATTCAGTACTTC.

This sequence joins TRBV5-1 and TRBJ2-1, with a weak D call TRBD1 (6 bases). V dropped 1 base and J dropped 3 bases, with 11 bases sitting between them. This CDR3 region has 15 residues. The germline CDR1 and CDR2 sequences are SGHRS and YFSETQ. The CDR3 spells CASSLNRESYNEQFF. As DNA, the CDR3 is TGCGCCAGCAGCTTGAACAGGGAAAGCTACAATGAGCAGTTCTTC.

This chain joins TRBV18 and TRBJ2-1; perhaps TRBD1 as D (6 bases). Germline assignment: CDR1 KGHSH and CDR2 LQKENI. The CDR3 has 15 amino acids. Trimming pared 2 bases from V and 12 bases from J, leaving 20 bases between. The CDR3 DNA reads as TGTGCCAGCTCACCAACGCGACAGGCCACTCTGGGGCAGTTCTTC. It encodes CASSPTRQATLGQFF.

V usage is TRBV4-1 and J usage is TRBJ2-7, with D uncertain. This CDR3 has 13 residues. Germline CDR1 is MGHRA and CDR2 is YSYEKL. Trimming pared 1 base from V and 4 bases from J, leaving 8 bases between. CDR3 residues: CASSQAPTYEQYF. CDR3 bases: TGCGCCAGCAGCCAAGCTCCAACTTACGAGCAGTACTTC.

The chain joins TRBV2 to TRBJ2-3; TRBD2 might be the D (5 bases). V lost 5 bases and J lost 4, with 13 bases in between. Germline-derived CDR1 and CDR2 are SNHLY and FYNNEI. The CDR3 loop spans 14 amino acids. CDR3 DNA sequence: TGTGCCAGCAGTTACGGACTTAGCTCAGATACGCAGTATTTT. It specifies CASSYGLSSDTQYF.

V is TRBV28 and J is TRBJ2-6, with TRBD1 matching over 9 bases. CDR3 length: 18 amino acids. Germline values: CDR1 MDHEN, CDR2 SYDVKM. Germline trimming cut 7 bases from V and 2 bases from J; bases unmatched to any gene: 12. The DNA of the CDR3 is TGTGCCAGCAACGGACAGGGGCCCCGGGCGCCTGGGGCCAACGTCCTGACTTTC. Protein sequence: CASNGQGPRAPGANVLTF. Together with reference TRBV28 and TRBJ2-6, the CDR3 gives the full variable domain: DVKVTQSSRYLVKRTGEKVFLECVQDMDHENMFWYRQDPGLGLRLIYFSYDVKMKEKGDIPEGYSVSREKKERFSLILESASTNQTSMYLCASNGQGPRAPGANVLTFGAGSRLTVL.

The rearrangement joins TRBV4-2 to TRBJ1-2; perhaps TRBD1 as D (6 bases). CDR1 and CDR2 from the germline V gene are LGHNA and YNFKEQ. V was trimmed by 0 bases and J by 3 bases, leaving 14 bases between them. The CDR3 covers 16 residues. The CDR3 DNA is TGTGCCAGCAGCCAAGATCTCAGGGGTTACGACTATGGCTACACCTTC. Encoded protein: CASSQDLRGYDYGYTF.

The chain recombines TRBV5-4 with TRBJ2-1; D may be TRBD2 (7 bases). This CDR3 is built from 14 residues. Trimming left V 9 bases short and J 4 bases short, with 17 bases between. CDR1 is SGHNT, CDR2 YYREEE, per germline (reference sequence). The CDR3 region has the DNA TGTGCCACCGCTGGGGGCGGGGGTTACAATGAGCAGTTCTTC. Protein: CATAGGGGYNEQFF.

The chain joins TRBV18 to TRBJ2-3; tentatively, D is TRBD2 (5 bases). The CDR3 is 14 amino acids. Deletions cut 0 bases from V and 6 bases from J, with 10 bases between. The V gene's germline CDR1 is KGHSH and CDR2 LQKENI. CDR3 residues: CASSPPSTIDTQYF. The CDR3 nucleotides read TGTGCCAGCTCACCACCCTCGACTATTGATACGCAGTATTTT.

This clone was detected only once. The chain combines TRBV2 with TRBJ2-4, with TRBD2 matching over 7 bases. The germline V gene encodes CDR1 SNHLY and CDR2 FYNNEI. Trimming removed 4 bases from V and 10 bases from J; junction bases left unmatched: 1. The CDR3 runs to 11 residues. The DNA of the CDR3 is TGTGCCAGCAGTGGGGGGGGGATTCAGTACTTC. Residues: CASSGGGIQYF.

The chain combines TRBV9 with TRBJ1-6; 9 nucleotides line up with TRBD1. CDR1 SGDLS and CDR2 YYNGEE come from the germline V gene. J was trimmed by 5 bases and V by 4 bases; bases with no gene match: 4. The CDR3 covers 15 residues. The CDR3 spells CASSSRQGDNSPLHF. CDR3 DNA sequence: TGTGCCAGCAGCTCCCGACAGGGGGATAATTCACCCCTCCACTTT.

The chain carries TRBV7-9 and TRBJ1-1; 7 bases map to TRBD1. This CDR3 is 15 amino acids long. CDR1 is SEHNR, CDR2 FQNEAQ, per germline (reference sequence). The junction had 5 bases not matched to a gene; V was cut back by 4 bases and J by 0 bases. CDR3 nucleotide sequence: TGTGCCAGCAGCTCAGACAGGGTTATGAACACTGAAGCTTTCTTT. Amino acids: CASSSDRVMNTEAFF.

The chain employs TRBV19 and TRBJ2-1; 10 nucleotides align to TRBD1. The CDR3 loop spans 15 amino acids. Germline V gene data show CDR1 as LNHDA and CDR2 as SQIVND (reference sequence). V was clipped by 3 bases and J by 8 bases; unmatched bases: 7. Here the CDR3 reads CASSIRDRGNDEQFF. The CDR3 DNA reads as TGTGCCAGTAGTATCCGGGACAGGGGTAACGATGAGCAGTTCTTC.